This TCR beta chain was sequenced during a study of T cells in Graves' hyperthyroidism and ophthalmopathy. J lost 10 bases, V lost 1 base, and 4 bases had no gene match. This CDR3 has 13 residues. CDR1 DFQATT and CDR2 SNEGSKA come from the germline V gene (reference sequence). Many counts were recorded for this clonotype. The investigators amplified TCR beta CDR3 regions from RNA transcripts. First-round RT-PCR of the TCR CDR3 relied on the HTBI primer set. TCRdb called the multiplex PCR reads again in MiXCR, with one record for every CDR3 protein. Here the sample spans about 340,000 distinct CDR3 sequences, 21% being singletons.

Sequences were obtained from blood. This clonotype was obtained from a woman between 50 and 59 years old with Graves' hyperthyroidism. This chain uses TRBV20-1 with TRBJ2-1; 10 positions match TRBD2. The CDR3 protein is CSARVAGGSEQFF. The CDR3 DNA sequence: TGCAGTGCTAGAGTAGCGGGAGGCTCCGAGCAGTTCTTC.